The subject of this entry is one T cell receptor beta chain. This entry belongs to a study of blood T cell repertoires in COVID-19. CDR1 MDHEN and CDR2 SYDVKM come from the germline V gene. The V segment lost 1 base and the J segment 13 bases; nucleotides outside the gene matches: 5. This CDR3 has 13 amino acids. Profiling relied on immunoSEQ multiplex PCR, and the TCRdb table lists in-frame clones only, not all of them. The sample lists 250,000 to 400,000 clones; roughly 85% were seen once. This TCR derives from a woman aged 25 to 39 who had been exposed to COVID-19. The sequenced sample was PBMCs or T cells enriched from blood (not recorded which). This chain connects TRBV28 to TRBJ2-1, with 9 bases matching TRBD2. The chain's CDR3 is CASSLSLGTSQFF. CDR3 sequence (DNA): TGTGCCAGCAGTTTATCCCTGGGGACTAGCCAGTTCTTC. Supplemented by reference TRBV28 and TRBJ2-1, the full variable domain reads DVKVTQSSRYLVKRTGEKVFLECVQDMDHENMFWYRQDPGLGLRLIYFSYDVKMKEKGDIPEGYSVSREKKERFSLILESASTNQTSMYLCASSLSLGTSQFFGPGTRLTVL.